This is a list of T cell receptor beta chains from one sample in a study of T cells expressing NK-cell markers. Reanalyzing the 5' RACE reads, TCRdb keeps one entry per CDR3 protein, without DNA. The table for this sample gives about 550,000 distinct CDR3 sequences. What was sequenced was blood T cells: a sorted CD56 or NKG2C T cell subset, CD4+ or CD8+ T cells, or bulk PBMC T cells (not recorded which). The source of these receptors is a man younger than 30 in good health. Both conserved end residues are part of each CDR3.

V	length	J	CDR3
TRBV6-1	15	TRBJ1-5	CASFNLWGTNQPQHF
TRBV6-1	13	TRBJ1-2	CAVDPGLDYGYTF
TRBV6-1	17	TRBJ2-1	CASLSGRALGVSNEQFF
TRBV3-1	12	TRBJ1-5	CASSLTMEPQHF
TRBV11-2	16	TRBJ2-2	CASRPWGVENTGELFF
TRBV3-1	13	TRBJ2-1	CASSQVRAAEQFF
TRBV11-1	13	TRBJ2-7	CASRGPIGYEQYF
TRBV30	11	TRBJ1-1	CASYRGTEAFF
TRBV6-2/TRBV6-3	14	TRBJ2-7	CASSYSTRGHEQYF
TRBV12-3/TRBV12-4	17	TRBJ2-2	CASSLEGRSRNTGELFF
TRBV6-5	12	TRBJ2-7	CASNRLGYEQYF
TRBV7-2	15	TRBJ2-7	CASSFDYMVGYEQYF
TRBV5-1	15	TRBJ1-2	CASSFTQGVKYGYTF
TRBV5-1	14	TRBJ2-7	CASSLGGADYEQYF
TRBV9	14	TRBJ2-3	CASARGGVTDTQYF
TRBV7-9	16	TRBJ2-1	CASSPARAASYNEQFF